Shown below are 11 T cell receptor beta chains from a single sample sequenced in a study of blood T cell repertoires in COVID-19. Sequencing was performed with immunoSEQ multiplex PCR; in TCRdb, only in-frame clones are kept and a portion is missing. This sample has 200,000 to 250,000 clones, with 90% to 95% found just once. The sequencing input was PBMCs or T cells enriched from blood (not recorded which). All receptors derive from a woman between 18 and 29 years old who had recovered from COVID-19.

CDR3 protein: CASSVPLAEDTQYF. DNA of the CDR3: TGCGCCAGCAGCGTCCCGCTAGCTGAAGATACGCAGTATTTT. The rearrangement links TRBV5-1 to TRBJ2-3, with D tentatively TRBD2 (5 bases). Trimming stripped 4 bases from V and 5 bases from J, with 14 bases between. Germline CDR1 and CDR2: SGHRS and YFSETQ. The CDR3 has 14 residues. The full variable domain, in which reference TRBV5-1 and TRBJ2-3 provide the parts outside the CDR3, is KAGVTQTPRYLIKTRGQQVTLSCSPISGHRSVSWYQQTPGQGLQFLFEYFSETQRNKGNFPGRFSGRQFSNSRSEMNVSTLELGDSALYLCASSVPLAEDTQYFGPGTRLTVL.

This chain joins TRBV27 and TRBJ2-5, with TRBD1 matching 11 bases. In germline, CDR1 is MNHEY, CDR2 SMNVEV (reference sequence). The CDR3 is made up of 16 amino acids. Unmatched junction bases numbered 11, after V lost 6 bases and J lost 5 bases. CDR3 protein: CASSNLPGQGVETQYF. The CDR3 region has the DNA TGTGCCAGCAGCAACCTACCGGGACAGGGGGTGGAGACCCAGTACTTC.

This chain uses TRBV5-6 with TRBJ2-1, with 7 bases identical to TRBD2. The germline CDR1 and CDR2 sequences are SGHDT and YYEEEE. Losses at the gene ends were 3 bases for V and 2 bases for J; bases not matched to a gene: 11. This CDR3 has 17 amino acids. CDR3 sequence reads: CASSSVTSSIAYNEQFF. In nucleotides, the CDR3 is TGTGCCAGCAGCTCTGTGACTAGCTCCATCGCCTACAATGAGCAGTTCTTC.

The chain couples TRBV9 to TRBJ1-5, with D possibly being TRBD1 (6 bases). CDR1 and CDR2 from the germline V gene are SGDLS and YYNGEE. This CDR3 contains 15 residues. The ends were cut back, 2 bases at V and 4 bases at J, with 13 bases in the middle. The CDR3 DNA reads TGTGCCAGCAGCGTGTCCGGGACACAAAATCAGCCCCAGCATTTT. This encodes CASSVSGTQNQPQHF.

This sequence joins TRBV4-1 and TRBJ2-3; possibly TRBD1 for D (5 bases). V dropped 3 bases and J dropped 2 bases, with 12 bases sitting between them. Germline V gene sequence: CDR1 MGHRA, CDR2 YSYEKL. This CDR3 spans 15 amino acids. CDR3 in DNA: TGCGCCAGCAGCCATACTGAAGGGGCCACAGATACGCAGTATTTT. This sequence encodes CASSHTEGATDTQYF.

The genes are TRBV28 and TRBJ2-7, with D possibly being TRBD2 (5 bases). The germline V gene encodes CDR1 MDHEN and CDR2 SYDVKM. V gave up 1 base and J gave up 1 base, with 8 bases separating them. This CDR3 comprises 14 residues. CDR3 in DNA: TGTGCCAGCAGTTTATACGGGGAGTCCTACGAGCAGTACTTC. It codes for CASSLYGESYEQYF.

This clone showed up just once. The V call is TRBV2, the J call TRBJ2-7; 10 bases are a match to TRBD1. Trimming at V came to 5 bases and at J to 0 bases, leaving 1 base not matched to a gene. The CDR3 totals 14 residues. The germline V gene encodes CDR1 SNHLY and CDR2 FYNNEI. This CDR3 reads CASSRDRGSYEQYF. The CDR3 DNA is TGTGCCAGCAGTCGGGACAGGGGCTCCTACGAGCAGTACTTC.

J is TRBJ2-7 and V is TRBV2; 7 bases line up with TRBD1. The V segment lost 10 bases and the J segment 4 bases; nucleotides outside the gene matches: 7. CDR1 and CDR2 from the germline V gene are SNHLY and FYNNEI. CDR3 length: 12 amino acids. The CDR3 DNA reads TGTGCCACTAGGGGGCTCGGATACGAGCAGTACTTC. Translating gives CATRGLGYEQYF.

This chain uses TRBV5-1 with TRBJ2-3; 7 nucleotides match TRBD1. Germline V gives CDR1 SGHRS, CDR2 YFSETQ. V lost 7 bases, J lost 1 base, and 6 bases stayed unmatched. This CDR3 comprises 14 residues. CDR3 protein: CASGDRQGTDTQYF. As DNA, the CDR3 is TGCGCCAGCGGGGACAGACAGGGCACAGATACGCAGTATTTT.

The genes are TRBV11-2 and TRBJ2-1, with 13 bases lining up with TRBD2. Per the germline V gene, CDR1 is SGHAT and CDR2 is FQNNGV. Trimming removed 5 bases from V and 7 bases from J; junction bases left unmatched: 2. The CDR3 totals 14 residues. The CDR3 sequence: CASSRTSGGNEQFF. The CDR3 coding sequence is TGTGCCAGCAGCCGGACTAGCGGGGGTAATGAGCAGTTCTTC.

The chain links TRBV2 to TRBJ2-3; 10 bases are shared with TRBD1. The CDR3 is 17 residues long. V was pared by 0 bases and J by 3 bases, with 6 bases of the junction left unmatched. Germline CDR1 reads SNHLY; CDR2 reads FYNNEI. The CDR3: CASSEATGGDETDTQYF. In nucleotides, the CDR3 is TGTGCCAGCAGTGAAGCGACAGGGGGCGATGAGACAGATACGCAGTATTTT.